A single sample is the source of the 4 T cell receptor beta chains below, sequenced in a study of blood T cell repertoires in COVID-19. Assay used: immunoSEQ multiplex PCR; TCRdb lists only in-frame clones, some missing. The table includes 180,000 or so clones, 80% to 85% detected once. Specimen: peripheral blood. The source of these receptors is a woman aged 70 to 79 with COVID-19, enrolled during active disease.

The genes are TRBV5-1 and TRBJ1-1; D may be TRBD1 (5 bases). From germline, CDR1 is SGHRS and CDR2 YFSETQ. CDR3 size: 14 residues. Trimming took 2 bases from V and 5 from J, leaving 13 bases between them. The CDR3, as DNA: TGCGCCAGCAGCTTCGGCAGCAGGGCGACTGAAGCTTTCTTT. Protein sequence: CASSFGSRATEAFF.

V and J are TRBV27 and TRBJ2-3; 11 nucleotides align to TRBD1. The V gene's germline CDR1 is MNHEY and CDR2 SMNVEV (reference sequence). Unmatched junction bases numbered 10, after V lost 6 bases and J lost 5 bases. The CDR3 is 16 residues long. CDR3 DNA: TGTGCCAGCAGACTTTTACGGACAGGGGGCGAAGATACGCAGTATTTT. Translated: CASRLLRTGGEDTQYF.

The chain recombines TRBV18 with TRBJ1-5, with TRBD1 matching 10 bases. This CDR3 region has 18 residues. Per the germline V gene, CDR1 is KGHSH and CDR2 is LQKENI. V lost 2 bases to trimming and J lost 0 bases; unmatched junction nucleotides: 7. The CDR3 DNA follows: TGTGCCAGCTCACCAGACAGGGGGCTCTCGAGTAGCAATCAGCCCCAGCATTTT. Its translation is CASSPDRGLSSSNQPQHF.

This chain links TRBV6-5 with TRBJ1-3; the D gene is possibly TRBD1 (5 bases). The CDR3 loop spans 12 amino acids. Germline V CDR1 and CDR2: MNHEY, SVGAGI. V was cut by 10 bases and J by 0 bases, with 7 bases left in between. CDR3 region: CATGLSGNTIYF. In nucleotides, the CDR3 is TGTGCCACGGGACTCTCTGGAAACACCATATATTTT.